This T cell receptor beta chain was identified during a study of tumor-infiltrating lymphocytes in primary liver carcinoma. Broader study findings: No more than about 8-24% of top clones could be seen in all five tumor regions.

A constant-region primer served to make TCR beta cDNA from roughly 500 ng total RNA. Slightly modified ARM-PCR with three nested multiplex PCR rounds yielded TCR beta libraries. For around 9 cycles apiece, the opening two PCR rounds ran with TRBV1-TRBV30 forward primers and a C-beta reverse primer. TCRdb redid the calling of the multiplex PCR reads with MiXCR, one entry per CDR3 protein. The profile shows some 110,000 distinct CDR3 sequences, under 65% of them singletons. Trimming pared 0 bases from V and 3 bases from J, leaving 15 bases between. The CDR3 has 16 residues. CDR1 and CDR2 (germline): SGHDN, FVKESK. Remarks on this clonotype: Its cognate antigen is unknown. A read error may explain this, as a much larger clone is one base away.

Co-extraction of RNA and DNA was performed on roughly 20-31 mg of unsorted bulk tissue. None of the patients had received treatment, and all had chronic HBV infection. Sequencing input: liver tumor tissue from sampling region 3. Sample subset: tumor region T3, left-lateral pole. This clonotype was obtained from an older woman with primary liver carcinoma and hepatitis B virus infection. The chain employs TRBV14 and TRBJ2-7, with a possible D match to TRBD2 (6 bases). CDR3 nucleotide sequence: TGTGCCAGCAGCCAAGACGTAGAGCGGGCCCTCTACGAGCAGTACTTC. Protein: CASSQDVERALYEQYF. Filled out from reference TRBV14 and TRBJ2-7, the complete variable domain reads EAGVTQFPSHSVIEKGQTVTLRCDPISGHDNLYWYRRVMGKEIKFLLHFVKESKQDESGMPNNRFLAERTGGTYSTLKVQPAELEDSGVYFCASSQDVERALYEQYFGPGTRLTVT.